This T cell receptor (beta chain) was identified in a study of early T cells in non-severe SARS-CoV-2 infection. On the study more broadly: Chains stayed unpaired after sequencing of bulk RNA from unsorted whole blood. Overall study results and limits: Private and CD4 specificities were missed by VDJdb matching, which favored anti-spike CD8 responses.

The germline V and J ends were trimmed by 7 bases and 4 bases, with 15 bases remaining between them. The germline V gene encodes CDR1 SQVTM and CDR2 ANQGSEA. The CDR3 sequence is 13 residues long. Notes on this clonotype: As yet, its antigen is unknown.

Researchers tagged individual cDNA molecules with unique molecular identifiers. TCRdb re-called the 5' RACE reads with MiXCR, one entry per CDR3 protein. The table includes about 63,000 distinct CDR3 sequences, 13% detected once. The clonotype was recovered from an adult who was a healthcare worker with PCR-confirmed SARS-CoV-2 infection or an uninfected control (not recorded which). Sequenced material: whole blood. The rearrangement joins TRBV29-1 to TRBJ2-3; D gene unclear. The CDR3 is CSAIRQAADTQYF. The DNA of the CDR3 is TGCAGCGCAATACGGCAGGCGGCAGATACGCAGTATTTT.